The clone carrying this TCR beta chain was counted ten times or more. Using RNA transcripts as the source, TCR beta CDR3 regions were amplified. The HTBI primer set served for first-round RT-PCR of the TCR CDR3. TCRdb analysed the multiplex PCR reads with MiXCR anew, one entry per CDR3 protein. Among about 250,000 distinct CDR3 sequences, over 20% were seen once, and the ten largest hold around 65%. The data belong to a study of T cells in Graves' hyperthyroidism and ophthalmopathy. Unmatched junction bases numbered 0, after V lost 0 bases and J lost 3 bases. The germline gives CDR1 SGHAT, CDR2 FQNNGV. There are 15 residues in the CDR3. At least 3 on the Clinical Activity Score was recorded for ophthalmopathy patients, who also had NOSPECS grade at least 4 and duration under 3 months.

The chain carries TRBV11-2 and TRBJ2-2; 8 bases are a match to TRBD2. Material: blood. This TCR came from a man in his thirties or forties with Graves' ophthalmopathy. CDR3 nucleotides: TGTGCCAGCAGCTTAGAACTAGCGGACACCGGGGAGCTGTTTTTT. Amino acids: CASSLELADTGELFF.